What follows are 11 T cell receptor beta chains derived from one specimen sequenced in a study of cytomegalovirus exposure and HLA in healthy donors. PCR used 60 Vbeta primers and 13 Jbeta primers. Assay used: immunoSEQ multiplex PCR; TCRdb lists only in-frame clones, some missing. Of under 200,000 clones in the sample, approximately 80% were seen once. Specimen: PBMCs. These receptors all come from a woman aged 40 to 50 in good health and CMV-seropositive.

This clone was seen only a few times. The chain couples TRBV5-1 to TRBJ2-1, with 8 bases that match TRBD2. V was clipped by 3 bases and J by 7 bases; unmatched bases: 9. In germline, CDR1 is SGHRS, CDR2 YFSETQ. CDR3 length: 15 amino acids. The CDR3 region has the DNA TGCGCCAGCAGCTGGGACGGGAGGGCCTCAAATGAGCAGTTCTTC. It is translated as CASSWDGRASNEQFF.

CDR3 residues: CASSLVAGERSGANVLTF. The DNA for the CDR3 is TGCGCCAGCAGCTTGGTAGCAGGGGAGAGATCTGGGGCCAACGTCCTGACTTTC. V is TRBV5-1 and J is TRBJ2-6, with D possibly TRBD1 on 6 matching bases. Germline CDR1 reads SGHRS; CDR2 reads YFSETQ. The CDR3 runs to 18 residues. The ends were cut back, 0 bases at V and 1 base at J, with 14 bases in the middle.

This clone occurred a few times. CDR3 sequence: CASSHSDRVGGYTF. In DNA, the CDR3 is TGCGCCAGCAGCCACTCGGACAGGGTTGGCGGCTACACCTTC. The V and J genes are TRBV4-3 and TRBJ1-2; 8 bases align to TRBD1. The germline gives CDR1 LGHNA, CDR2 YSLEER. With 3 bases clipped from V and 8 bases from J, the junction kept 8 bases outside the gene matches. The CDR3 runs 14 residues.

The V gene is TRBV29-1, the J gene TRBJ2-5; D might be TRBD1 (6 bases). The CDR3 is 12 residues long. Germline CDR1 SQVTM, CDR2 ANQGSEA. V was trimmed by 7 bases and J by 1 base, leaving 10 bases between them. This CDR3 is CSGRTAQETQYF. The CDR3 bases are TGCAGCGGCCGGACAGCCCAAGAGACCCAGTACTTC.

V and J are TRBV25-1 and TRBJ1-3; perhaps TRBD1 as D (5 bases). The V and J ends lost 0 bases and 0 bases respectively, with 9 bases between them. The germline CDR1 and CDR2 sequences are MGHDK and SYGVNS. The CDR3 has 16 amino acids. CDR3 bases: TGTGCCAGCAGTGAATATGGGGCTGTCTCTGGAAACACCATATATTTT. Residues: CASSEYGAVSGNTIYF. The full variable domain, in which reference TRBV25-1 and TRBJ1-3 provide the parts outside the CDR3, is EADIYQTPRYLVIGTGKKITLECSQTMGHDKMYWYQQDPGMELHLIHYSYGVNSTEKGDLSSESTVSRIRTEHFPLTLESARPSHTSQYLCASSEYGAVSGNTIYFGEGSWLTVV.

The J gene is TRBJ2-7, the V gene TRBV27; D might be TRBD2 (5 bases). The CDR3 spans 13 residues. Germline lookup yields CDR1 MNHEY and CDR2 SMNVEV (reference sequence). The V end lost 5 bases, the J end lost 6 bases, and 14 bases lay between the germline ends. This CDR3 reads CASSRGLSREQYF. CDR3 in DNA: TGTGCCAGCAGTCGCGGACTCTCTCGCGAGCAGTACTTC.

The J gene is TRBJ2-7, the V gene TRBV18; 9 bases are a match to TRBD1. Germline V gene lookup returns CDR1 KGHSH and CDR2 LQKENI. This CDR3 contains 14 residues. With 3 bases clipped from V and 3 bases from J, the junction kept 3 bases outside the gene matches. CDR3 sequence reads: CASSPGQGSYEQYF. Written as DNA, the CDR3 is TGTGCCAGCTCACCCGGACAGGGGAGCTACGAGCAGTACTTC.

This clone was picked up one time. This CDR3 is CASSPGTANYGYTF. CDR3 DNA: TGTGCCAGCTCCCCCGGGACAGCCAACTATGGCTACACCTTC. The V call is TRBV18, the J call TRBJ1-2; 7 bases map to TRBD1. The CDR3 totals 14 residues. Germline lookup yields CDR1 KGHSH and CDR2 LQKENI. J lost 2 bases, V lost 6 bases, and 6 bases had no gene match.

Here the CDR3 reads CASGIVVASGSLNIQYF. CDR3 coding DNA: TGTGCTAGTGGAATCGTGGTGGCTAGCGGGAGCCTAAACATTCAGTACTTC. The genes are TRBV12-5 and TRBJ2-4; 10 nucleotides line up with TRBD2. V dropped 6 bases and J dropped 6; count of bases not matched to a gene: 14. The CDR3 extends over 17 amino acids. CDR1 LGHNT and CDR2 FRNRAP come from the germline V gene.

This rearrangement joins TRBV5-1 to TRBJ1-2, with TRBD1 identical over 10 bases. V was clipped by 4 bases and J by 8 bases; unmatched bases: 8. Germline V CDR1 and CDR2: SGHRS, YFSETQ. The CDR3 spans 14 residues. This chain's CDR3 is CASSPRQGAGGYTF. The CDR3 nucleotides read TGCGCCAGCAGCCCCAGACAGGGGGCGGGCGGCTACACCTTC.

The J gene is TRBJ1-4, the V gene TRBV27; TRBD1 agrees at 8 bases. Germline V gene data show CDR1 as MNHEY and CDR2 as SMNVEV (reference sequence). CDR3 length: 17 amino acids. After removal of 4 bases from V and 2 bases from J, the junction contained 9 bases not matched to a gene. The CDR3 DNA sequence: TGTGCCAGCAGTTCGTTGACAGGGGCCAACACTAATGAAAAACTGTTTTTT. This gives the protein CASSSLTGANTNEKLFF.